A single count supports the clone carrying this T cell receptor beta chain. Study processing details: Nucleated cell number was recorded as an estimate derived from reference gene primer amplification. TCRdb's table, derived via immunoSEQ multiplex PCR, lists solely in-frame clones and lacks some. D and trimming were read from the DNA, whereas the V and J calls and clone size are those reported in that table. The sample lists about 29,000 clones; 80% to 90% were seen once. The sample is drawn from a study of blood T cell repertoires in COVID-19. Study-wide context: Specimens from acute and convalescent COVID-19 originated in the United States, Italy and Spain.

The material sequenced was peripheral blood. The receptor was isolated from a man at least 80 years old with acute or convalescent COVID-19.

The CDR3 DNA is TGTGCCAGCAGTTACTCGGGACAGGTCTATGGCTACACCTTC. This encodes CASSYSGQVYGYTF. This chain connects TRBV6-5 to TRBJ1-2, with 8 bases fitting TRBD1. J was trimmed by 4 bases and V by 0 bases; bases with no gene match: 1. The CDR3 sequence is 14 residues long. Germline values: CDR1 MNHEY, CDR2 SVGAGI.